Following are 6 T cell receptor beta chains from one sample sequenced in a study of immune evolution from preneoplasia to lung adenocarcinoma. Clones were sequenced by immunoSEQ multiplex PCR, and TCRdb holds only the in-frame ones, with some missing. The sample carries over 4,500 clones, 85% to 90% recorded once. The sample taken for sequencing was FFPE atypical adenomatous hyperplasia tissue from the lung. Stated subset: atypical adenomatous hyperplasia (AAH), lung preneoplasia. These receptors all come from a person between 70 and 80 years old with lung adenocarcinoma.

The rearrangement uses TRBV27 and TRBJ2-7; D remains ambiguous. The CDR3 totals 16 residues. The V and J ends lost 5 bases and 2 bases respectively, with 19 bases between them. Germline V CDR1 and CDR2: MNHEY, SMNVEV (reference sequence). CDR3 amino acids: CASSPLRVWSTYEQYF. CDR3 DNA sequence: TGTGCCAGCAGTCCCCTGCGTGTTTGGTCCACCTACGAGCAGTACTTC.

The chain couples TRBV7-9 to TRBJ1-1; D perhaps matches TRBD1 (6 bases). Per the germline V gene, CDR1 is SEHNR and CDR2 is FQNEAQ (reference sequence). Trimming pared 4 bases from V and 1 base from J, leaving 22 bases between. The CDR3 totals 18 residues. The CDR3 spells CASSWGDLLRGGNTEAFF. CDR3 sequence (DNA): TGTGCCAGCAGCTGGGGGGACTTACTAAGAGGGGGGAACACTGAAGCTTTCTTT. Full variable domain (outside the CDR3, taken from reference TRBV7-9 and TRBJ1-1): DTGVSQNPRHKITKRGQNVTFRCDPISEHNRLYWYRQTLGQGPEFLTYFQNEAQLEKSRLLSDRFSAERPKGSFSTLEIQRTEQGDSAMYLCASSWGDLLRGGNTEAFFGQGTRLTVV.

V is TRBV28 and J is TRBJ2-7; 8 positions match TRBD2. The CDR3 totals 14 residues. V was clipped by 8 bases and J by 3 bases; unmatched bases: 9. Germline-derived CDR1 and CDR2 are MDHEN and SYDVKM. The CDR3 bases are TGTGCCAGCTCTCGGGACGGGGGGGTCTACGAGCAGTACTTC. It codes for CASSRDGGVYEQYF.

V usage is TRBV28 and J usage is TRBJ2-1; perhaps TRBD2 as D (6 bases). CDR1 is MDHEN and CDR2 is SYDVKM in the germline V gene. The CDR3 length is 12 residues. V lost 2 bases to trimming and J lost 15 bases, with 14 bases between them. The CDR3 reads CASSLAGRRRFF. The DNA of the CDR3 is TGTGCCAGCAGTTTAGCGGGACGGAGGCGGTTCTTC.

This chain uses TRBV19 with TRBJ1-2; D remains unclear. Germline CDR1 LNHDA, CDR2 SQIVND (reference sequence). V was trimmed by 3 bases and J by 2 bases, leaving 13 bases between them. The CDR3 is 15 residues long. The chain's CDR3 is CASSILSALNYGYTF. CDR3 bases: TGTGCCAGTAGTATCTTGTCAGCTTTGAACTATGGCTACACCTTC.

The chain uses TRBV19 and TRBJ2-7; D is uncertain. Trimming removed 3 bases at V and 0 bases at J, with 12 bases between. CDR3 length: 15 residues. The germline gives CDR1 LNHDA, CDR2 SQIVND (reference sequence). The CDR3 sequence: CASSMFTDPSYEQYF. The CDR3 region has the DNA TGTGCCAGTAGTATGTTCACTGATCCCTCCTACGAGCAGTACTTC. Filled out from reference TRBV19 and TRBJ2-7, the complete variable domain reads DGGITQSPKYLFRKEGQNVTLSCEQNLNHDAMYWYRQDPGQGLRLIYYSQIVNDFQKGDIAEGYSVSREKKESFPLTVTSAQKNPTAFYLCASSMFTDPSYEQYFGPGTRLTVT.